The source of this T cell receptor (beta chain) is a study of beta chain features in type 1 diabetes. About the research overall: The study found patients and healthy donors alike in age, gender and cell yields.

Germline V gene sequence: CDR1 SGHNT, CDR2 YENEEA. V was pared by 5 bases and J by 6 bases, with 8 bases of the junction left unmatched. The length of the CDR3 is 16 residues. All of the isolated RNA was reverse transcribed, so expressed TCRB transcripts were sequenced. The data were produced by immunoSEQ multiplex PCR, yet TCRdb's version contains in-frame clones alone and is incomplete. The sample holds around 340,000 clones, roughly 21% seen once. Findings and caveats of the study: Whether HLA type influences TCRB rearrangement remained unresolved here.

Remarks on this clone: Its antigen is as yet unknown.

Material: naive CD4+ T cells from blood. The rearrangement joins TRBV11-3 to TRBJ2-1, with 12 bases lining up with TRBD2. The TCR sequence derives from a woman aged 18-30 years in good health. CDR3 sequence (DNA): TGTGCCAGCAGCCTACTAGCGGGAGGTAATGGCAATGAGCAGTTCTTC. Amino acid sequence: CASSLLAGGNGNEQFF.